This TCR beta chain was sequenced in a study of T cell changes during pregnancy in multiple sclerosis. V lost 5 bases to trimming and J lost 8 bases; unmatched junction nucleotides: 14. The CDR3 covers 16 residues. Germline V gene sequence: CDR1 LNHNV, CDR2 YYDKDF (reference sequence). Profiling relied on immunoSEQ multiplex PCR, and the TCRdb table lists in-frame clones only, not all of them. The sample has 30,000 to 35,000 clones; less than 90% are singletons. The source was CD8+ T cells from peripheral blood mononuclear cells, collected before pregnancy. The V and J genes are TRBV15 and TRBJ2-2; TRBD1 agrees at 7 bases. The sequence was obtained from a female donor with multiple sclerosis, enrolled in a pregnancy study. The CDR3 DNA follows: TGTGCCACCAGCTTGACGAACGACAGGGAACGGGGGGAGCTGTTTTTT. Its translation: CATSLTNDRERGELFF.